This T cell receptor (beta chain) was identified in a study of cytomegalovirus exposure and HLA in healthy donors (dated by TCRdb to 2016 to 2017). Study-level background: According to an earlier analysis of several hundred of the donors, some 170 million T cells yielded 120 million or so unique TCR beta sequences and more than 250 Gb of sequence data. A handful of DR-DQ haplotypes were handled as single units for association and clustering because linkage in the cohort was strong. In a later analysis, previously published TCR beta repertoires from some 640 donors were re-analyzed and high-resolution HLA genotyping was added so that TCR occurrence patterns could be studied. Both class I and class II loci were covered by HLA typing, at four-digit resolution. All discovery cohort repertoires had been generated using a single sequencing platform. The study aimed to test whether cataloging public T cell receptors could reveal signatures of past pathogen exposure. A later genetic analysis took genome-wide SNP genotypes for about 55% of the roughly 670 donors and used that subset as a discovery cohort. Using immunosequencing, the study profiled T cell repertoires from about 650 subjects and related those repertoires to cytomegalovirus serostatus. In addition to the first cohort of 500 to 850 subjects, a separate validation cohort of 130 or so different subjects was used. Rather than using new phenotypic data, the later analysis identified candidate immune exposures from TCR beta sequences and from how often those sequences occurred across donors. The number of typed donors differed by locus: 629-630 for A, B, C, DRB1 and DQB1; approximately 540 for DQA1; 606 for DPA1; and roughly 450 for DPB1. An early release covering 550 to 700 HLA-typed donors comprised approximately 300 gigabases of sequencing data and approximately 85 million unique TCR sequences. High-throughput TCR immunosequencing, statistical association of individual TCRs with disease status, and machine learning were combined to predict cytomegalovirus infection status. Among approximately 370 genotyped donors of the cohort, an average of roughly 230,000 unique TCR beta nucleotide sequences was sequenced per donor, of which about 18% were non-productive. In an earlier analysis of 587 of the donors, high-throughput TCR beta sequencing was used to judge whether each TCR beta V gene segment behaved as functional or pseudogenic. The genetic ancestry cluster associated with self-reported Caucasian donors included 81% of the approximately 410 genotyped donors. Alongside the repertoire data, information on donor age, sex, ethnicity and CMV serostatus was compiled.

As concerns this clone: Its antigen remains unidentified. The input lacks base qualities; no much larger clone sits a single base away.

General conclusions and limits of the study: Some IMGT-functional V segments, including TRBV6-2 and TRBV6-3, could not be distinguished by the 87-base-pair reads and were therefore excluded. Correlated functional status among segregating V segments might be attributable to linkage disequilibrium, but an unknown experimental factor could not be ruled out. In a later analysis, HLA-associated TCR beta chains were found to be more clonally expanded and to have lower generation probabilities than equally common non-associated chains. According to a later analysis, parvovirus B19, influenza, CMV and Epstein-Barr virus appeared linked to several top co-occurrence clusters. According to a later analysis, most CMV-associated TCR beta chains appeared to be HLA-restricted, and the HLA associations seemed to be driven largely by CMV exposure. V-gene and J-gene trimming of TCR beta chains was associated with a missense DCLRE1C variant in a later genetic analysis, and the association was replicated in an independent cohort. HLA typing was unavailable for some donors at each locus, so association tests used only the typed subset. A later genetic analysis reported fewer N-insertions in productive TCRs among donors in an Asian-associated ancestry cluster than the approximately 670-donor mean. Only TCR beta chains were sequenced in this cohort, and the absence of alpha or paired-chain data limited detectable features. The presence/absence analyses assumed that sequencing depth was roughly uniform across donors, and that assumption may not be true. A further reported finding was that TCR beta sequences accurately predicted the HLA-A and HLA-B alleles for most subjects in the first cohort. In vitro tests confirmed that a few of the cytomegalovirus-associated TCR beta chains recognize cytomegalovirus antigens. A later analysis found that TCR association rates varied across HLA loci, with DRB1 alleles showing the most associated TCRs and HLA-C alleles the fewest. While some public TCRs were present in many individuals, most TCR sequences turned up only very rarely across donors. The authors suggested that the approach could potentially be generalized to other disease states and immunological phenotypes. A cluster of highly shared sequence variants was judged likely to be a technical artifact of the sequencing pipeline. An earlier analysis of around 600 of the donors showed that most TCR beta V segments appeared in productive rearrangements either about 87% or about 30% of the time, which broadly matched IMGT annotations. When HLA alleles, especially DR and DQ, strongly co-occurred, attributing TCR associations to individual alleles was difficult. Specific HLA alleles were associated with 16,951 TCR beta sequences at a false discovery rate of 0.05 in a later analysis. Around 16 rarely observed V segments, including chromosome 9 orphons, were excluded from the earlier analysis of approximately 500 of the donors because counts were too low. A total of roughly 160 TCR beta chains were listed by the study as associated with cytomegalovirus. CMV serostatus was the only immune exposure information available for the cohort. The classifier was reported to diagnose cytomegalovirus status with high specificity and sensitivity in both the original cohort and the validation cohort.

Cut back by 2 bases and 4 bases, the V and J ends lie 11 bases apart. CDR1 is given as MRHNA and CDR2 as SNTAGT, both from the germline V gene. The CDR3 starts with the cysteine, ends with the phenylalanine, and has 14 residues. Kept here is only the CDR3 DNA, which spans 42 bases and is read in frame from base 1. Library generation was performed with the immunoSEQ multiplex PCR assay. For the multiplex PCR, a mixture combining 60 forward primers for TCR Vbeta segments and 13 reverse primers for TCR Jbeta segments was used. Amplification of the CDR3 region of rearranged TCR beta genes was performed with a multiplex PCR assay on genomic DNA. Amplified TCR beta libraries were sequenced as 87-base-pair reads on the Illumina HiSeq System. In the paper's pipeline: A later analysis tallied 75 million to 85 million unique TCR beta chains across the approximately 670 repertoires, and approximately 12 million of those chains were shared by two or more donors. To remove PCR and sequencing errors, raw reads were error-corrected and collapsed into unique sequences using a nearest-neighbor algorithm that merged closely related sequences. V, D and J gene segments were assigned by aligning CDR3 sequences to IMGT reference sequences. For a sequence to be retained, a match of at least six nucleotides was required to both a V gene segment and a J gene segment. A rearrangement was called productive if the CDR3 had no stop codons and remained in frame with V and J, and every other rearrangement was called non-productive. CDR3 was defined by IMGT convention, running from the second conserved V-encoded cysteine to the conserved J-encoded phenylalanine. In an earlier analysis of approximately 500 of the donors, sequences lacking an unambiguous match to a single V gene segment were excluded. In an earlier analysis of 587 of the donors, V segments were called functional above 56.7% productive rearrangements and were called segregating when the between-donor standard deviation exceeded 5%. A statistical classification framework was built for diagnosing cytomegalovirus status from the catalog of TCR beta chain sequences. A later analysis assigned V and J genes by comparing TCR nucleotide sequences with IMGT/GENE-DB human TR gene sequences. Using the TCRdist pipeline, a later analysis assigned CDR3 sequences along with most-parsimonious VDJ recombination scenarios. A later analysis defined each TCR beta chain by its CDR3 amino acid sequence plus V-gene family, and excluded reads lacking a unique V-gene family. A later analysis removed several hundred highly shared, low-generation-probability nucleotide sequences to deal with suspected cross-contamination and a sequencing artifact. For each public chain, a later analysis derived a clonal expansion index from normalized ranks of inferred template counts within each repertoire. In a later analysis, generation probabilities were computed with a VDJ recombination model fitted to out-of-frame rearrangements, and the resulting probabilities were checked against IGoR. In a later analysis, hypergeometric tests were used to score TCR-TCR, TCR-HLA and TCR-CMV co-occurrence, with a repertoire-size bias correction applied to TCR pairs. To estimate false discovery rates, a later analysis permuted the HLA or CMV assignments 20 times. In a later analysis, co-occurring TCRs were grouped using DBSCAN, with TCRdist sequence similarity added in when clustering inside HLA-allele-positive subsets. Repertoires with fewer than 30,000 or more than 120,000 public chains, plus five repertoires with anomalous nucleotide sharing, were excluded from co-occurrence clustering. The source is immuneACCESS, and TCRdb retained only in-frame sequences with V and J called. Part of the clones is not carried over; for the studies checked, unresolved V genes explain less than half of this, and the remainder is unexplained. The V and J calls and clone size are taken from that table; D and trimming were inferred from the DNA. The sample data list about 130,000 clones, and roughly 85% of these were observed just once. The ten largest account for 15% to 20% of the sample.

The cohort comprised hundreds of healthy bone marrow donors. Cohort members were all nominally healthy when sampled, although unrecorded immune exposures were likely present. The donor was CMV seropositive and was included in the group of 290 or so seropositive cohort members. A peripheral blood sample was collected from each donor, and TCR beta sequencing was performed on peripheral blood mononuclear cells. Genomic DNA was extracted from the blood cell samples with the Qiagen DNeasy Blood Extraction Kit. The receptor was isolated from a man aged 18 to 29 in good health and CMV-seropositive. Here the chain combines TRBV6-4 and TRBJ1-2; the D gene cannot be resolved reliably. The specimen was PBMCs. For the CDR3, the sequence is CASSDEGESYGYTF. At the DNA level, the sequence is TGTGCCAGCAGTGACGAAGGAGAGTCCTATGGCTACACCTTC.